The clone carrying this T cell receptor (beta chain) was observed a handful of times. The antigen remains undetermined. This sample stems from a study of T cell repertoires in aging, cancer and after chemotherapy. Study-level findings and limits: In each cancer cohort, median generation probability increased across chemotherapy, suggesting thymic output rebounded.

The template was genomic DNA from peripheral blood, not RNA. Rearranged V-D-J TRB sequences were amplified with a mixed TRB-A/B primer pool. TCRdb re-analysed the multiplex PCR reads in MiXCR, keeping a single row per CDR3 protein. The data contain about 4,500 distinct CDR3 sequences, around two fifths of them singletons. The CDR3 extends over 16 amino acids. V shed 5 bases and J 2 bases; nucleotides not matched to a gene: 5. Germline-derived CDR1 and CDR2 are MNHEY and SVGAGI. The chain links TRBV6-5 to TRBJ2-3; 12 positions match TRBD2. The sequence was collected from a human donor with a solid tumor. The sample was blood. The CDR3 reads CASSAGLAGNTDTQYF. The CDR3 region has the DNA TGTGCCAGCAGTGCAGGACTAGCGGGGAACACAGATACGCAGTATTTT.